The 16 T cell receptor beta chains listed next were all sequenced from one sample in a study of cytomegalovirus exposure and HLA in healthy donors. Vbeta (60) and Jbeta (13) primers were used in the PCR. Generated by immunoSEQ multiplex PCR, the TCRdb table keeps only in-frame clones and is missing some. The sample carries approximately 240,000 clones, more than 60% recorded once. The sample was PBMCs. These receptors originate from a woman aged 55 to 70 in good health and CMV-seropositive.

This chain uses TRBV30 with TRBJ1-2; no clear D gene. Germline CDR1 and CDR2: GTSNPN and SVGIG (reference sequence). The CDR3 has 13 residues. V shed 4 bases and J shed 0 bases, with 9 bases lying between them. The CDR3 DNA is TGTGCCTGGAAAGACGGAGCTAACTATGGCTACACCTTC. Its translation is CAWKDGANYGYTF.

The chain couples TRBV6-1 to TRBJ2-3, with TRBD2 as a possible D gene (5 bases). The CDR3 is 15 residues long. V lost 1 base to trimming and J lost 3 bases, with 11 bases between them. CDR1 and CDR2 from the germline V gene are MNHNS and SASEGT. The CDR3 sequence: CASSEDRGKTDTQYF. The CDR3 DNA sequence: TGTGCCAGCAGTGAAGATCGGGGTAAAACAGATACGCAGTATTTT.

The V and J genes are TRBV4-2 and TRBJ2-2, with 7 bases aligning to TRBD2. The V gene end was trimmed by 4 bases and the J gene end by 6 bases; junction bases not matched to a gene: 8. Germline CDR1 and CDR2: LGHNA and YNFKEQ. There are 15 residues in the CDR3. In DNA, the CDR3 is TGTGCCAGCAGCCCTGGGGAGCGGGACGCCGGGGAGCTGTTTTTT. Translating gives CASSPGERDAGELFF.

The chain recombines TRBV5-1 with TRBJ2-3; the match to TRBD2 covers 7 bases. The V and J ends lost 0 bases and 5 bases, in that order; junction bases with no gene match: 9. The germline gives CDR1 SGHRS, CDR2 YFSETQ. The CDR3 extends over 16 amino acids. The CDR3 protein is CASSLGPAGTGDTQYF. For the CDR3, the DNA is TGCGCCAGCAGCTTGGGACCAGCGGGAACGGGAGATACGCAGTATTTT.

This clone was detected once. V usage is TRBV21-1 and J usage is TRBJ2-1; the tabulated D call, TRBD2, remains unverified against the DNA. TRBV21-1 is a known pseudogene. The CDR3 has 17 residues. This chain's CDR3 is CASALGRGLAGADEQFF. The CDR3 DNA reads as TGTGCCAGCGCGCTGGGGAGAGGACTAGCGGGAGCGGATGAGCAGTTCTTC.

In DNA form, the CDR3 reads TGTGCCAGCAGTCCCAGGGGGCTCCTAAGAAACACCATATATTTT. Translation gives CASSPRGLLRNTIYF. The rearrangement links TRBV6-5 to TRBJ1-3, with 8 bases matching TRBD1. The germline V gene has CDR1 MNHEY and CDR2 SVGAGI. CDR3 length equals 15 residues. Trimming removed 5 bases from V and 5 bases from J; junction bases left unmatched: 8.

This chain uses TRBV6-5 with TRBJ2-7; TRBD2 matches at 9 bases. The CDR3 covers 16 residues. Trimming removed 2 bases from V and 1 base from J; junction bases left unmatched: 6. Germline V gives CDR1 MNHEY, CDR2 SVGAGI. The CDR3 loop reads CASSYRMGLASYEQYF. The CDR3 DNA reads as TGTGCCAGCAGTTACCGGATGGGACTAGCATCCTACGAGCAGTACTTC.

This chain connects TRBV10-3 to TRBJ1-2; 7 bases fit TRBD1. The CDR3 runs 15 residues. The V gene's germline CDR1 is ENHRY and CDR2 SYGVKD. V gave up 2 bases and J gave up 8 bases; unmatched junction bases: 11. This CDR3 reads CAISEMEGAGYGYTF. Written as DNA, the CDR3 is TGTGCCATCAGTGAGATGGAGGGGGCCGGGTACGGCTACACCTTC.

The rearrangement joins TRBV19 to TRBJ2-5; 8 bases agree with TRBD1. TRBJ2-7 explains the end of the DNA better; the J call may be wrong. Germline CDR1 LNHDA, CDR2 SQIVND (reference sequence). There are 15 residues in the CDR3. The CDR3 loop reads CASSPRGQGVGEQYF. As DNA, the CDR3 is TGTGCCAGTAGTCCCCGCGGACAGGGAGTTGGCGAGCAGTACTTC.

In nucleotides, the CDR3 is TGCGCCAGCAGCTTCGGGACAGCTATGAACACTGAAGCTTTCTTT. Protein product: CASSFGTAMNTEAFF. The rearrangement uses TRBV5-1 and TRBJ1-1, with 7 bases lining up with TRBD1. The V and J ends lost 2 bases and 0 bases, in that order; junction bases with no gene match: 4. The CDR3 contains 15 residues. CDR1 and CDR2 from the germline V gene are SGHRS and YFSETQ.

The chain couples TRBV7-2 to TRBJ2-3; possible D gene TRBD1, 5 bases. The ends were cut back, 3 bases at V and 5 bases at J, with 9 bases in the middle. The germline gives CDR1 SGHTA, CDR2 FQGNSA. The CDR3 sequence is 13 residues long. CDR3 sequence (DNA): TGTGCCAGCAGCTTTCGGCAGGGAGATACGCAGTATTTT. It codes for CASSFRQGDTQYF. Full variable domain (rest looked up from reference TRBV7-2 and TRBJ2-3): GAGVSQSPSNKVTEKGKDVELRCDPISGHTALYWYRQSLGQGLEFLIYFQGNSAPDKSGLPSDRFSAERTGGSVSTLTIQRTQQEDSAVYLCASSFRQGDTQYFGPGTRLTVL.

The chain recombines TRBV9 with TRBJ2-7; tentatively, D is TRBD2 (7 bases). Germline loops: CDR1 SGDLS, CDR2 YYNGEE. This CDR3 region has 16 residues. Trimming cost V 3 bases and J 3 bases, with 19 bases left between them. CDR3 nucleotides: TGTGCCAGCAGCGAGGGAGGGGGACGGAACCTCTACGAGCAGTACTTC. Encoded protein: CASSEGGGRNLYEQYF.

This chain uses TRBV5-4 with TRBJ2-1; 7 bases fit TRBD2. Germline lookup yields CDR1 SGHNT and CDR2 YYREEE (reference sequence). The CDR3 runs 16 residues. Trimming cost V 1 base and J 4 bases; bases outside gene matches: 8. CDR3 region: CASSLLVASGYNEQFF. Written as DNA, the CDR3 is TGTGCCAGCAGCTTGTTGGTGGCTAGCGGATACAATGAGCAGTTCTTC.

This clone was picked up a small number of times. The V gene is TRBV10-3, the J gene TRBJ2-1, with 12 bases lining up with TRBD2. CDR3 length equals 14 residues. The V gene's germline CDR1 is ENHRY and CDR2 SYGVKD. Unmatched junction bases numbered 9, after V lost 3 bases and J lost 15 bases. The CDR3 is CAISDPRLAGEVFF. DNA of the CDR3: TGTGCCATCAGTGACCCGAGACTAGCGGGAGAGGTGTTCTTC.

This chain connects TRBV5-1 to TRBJ1-1; 10 bases map to TRBD1. This CDR3 contains 16 residues. J gave up 1 base and V 1 base, and 4 bases lay outside the gene matches. The germline CDR1 and CDR2 sequences are SGHRS and YFSETQ. In nucleotides, the CDR3 is TGCGCCAGCAGCTTGAGGGGACAGGGGACGAACACTGAAGCTTTCTTT. Translation: CASSLRGQGTNTEAFF.

The count of this clone is one. V gene TRBV4-2 combines with J gene TRBJ1-5; 8 bases map to TRBD1. Germline CDR1 reads LGHNA; CDR2 reads YNFKEQ. The CDR3 length is 17 residues. V was clipped by 0 bases and J by 3 bases; unmatched bases: 7. CDR3 protein: CASSQDRRTGNNQPQHF. The DNA for the CDR3 is TGTGCCAGCAGCCAAGATCGGCGGACAGGGAACAATCAGCCCCAGCATTTT.